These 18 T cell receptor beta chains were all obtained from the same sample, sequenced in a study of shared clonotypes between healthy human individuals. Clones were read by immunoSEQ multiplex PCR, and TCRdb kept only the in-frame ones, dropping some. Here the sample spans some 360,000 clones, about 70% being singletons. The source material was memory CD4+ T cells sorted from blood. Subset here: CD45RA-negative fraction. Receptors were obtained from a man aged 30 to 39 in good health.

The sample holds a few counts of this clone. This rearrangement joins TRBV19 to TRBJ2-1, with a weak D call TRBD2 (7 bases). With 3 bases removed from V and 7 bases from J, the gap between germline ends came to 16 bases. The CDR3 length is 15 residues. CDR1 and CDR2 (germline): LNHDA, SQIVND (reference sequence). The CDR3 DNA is TGTGCCAGTAGTATTCGGGGGGCGGAGGGGAATGAGCAGTTCTTC. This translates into CASSIRGAEGNEQFF.

The CDR3 DNA reads as TGTGCCAGCAGCTTAAGTACGATAGGCGAGCAGTACTTC. Translating it yields CASSLSTIGEQYF. This sequence joins TRBV7-3 and TRBJ2-7; D gene uncertain. V was shortened by 1 base and J by 6 bases, with 10 bases between the two germline ends. The CDR3 consists of 13 residues. Germline CDR1 and CDR2: SGHTA and FQGTGA.

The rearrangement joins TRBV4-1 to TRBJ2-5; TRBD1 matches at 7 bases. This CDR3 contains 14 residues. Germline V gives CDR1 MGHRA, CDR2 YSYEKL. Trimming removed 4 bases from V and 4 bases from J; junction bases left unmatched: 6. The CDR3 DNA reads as TGCGCCAGCAGCCTGACAGGGTCGGCAGAGACCCAGTACTTC. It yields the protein CASSLTGSAETQYF.

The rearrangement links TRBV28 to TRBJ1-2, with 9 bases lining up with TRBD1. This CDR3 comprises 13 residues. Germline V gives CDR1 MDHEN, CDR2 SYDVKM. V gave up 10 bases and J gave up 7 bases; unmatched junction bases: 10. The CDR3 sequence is CAILTGGAVGYTF. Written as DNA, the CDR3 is TGTGCCATCCTTACAGGGGGCGCGGTTGGCTACACCTTC.

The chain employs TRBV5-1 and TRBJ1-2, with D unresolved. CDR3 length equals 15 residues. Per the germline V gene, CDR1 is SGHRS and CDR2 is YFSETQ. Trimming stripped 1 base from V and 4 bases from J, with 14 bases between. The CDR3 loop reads CASSLLQVQGYGYTF. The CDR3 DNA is TGCGCCAGCAGCTTGTTGCAGGTTCAAGGCTATGGCTACACCTTC.

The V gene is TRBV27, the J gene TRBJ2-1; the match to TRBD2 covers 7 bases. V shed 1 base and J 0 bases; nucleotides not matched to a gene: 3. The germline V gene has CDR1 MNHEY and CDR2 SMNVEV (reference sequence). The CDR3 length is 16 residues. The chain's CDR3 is CASSLLRGSSYNEQFF. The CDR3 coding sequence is TGTGCCAGCAGTTTATTACGCGGGAGCTCCTACAATGAGCAGTTCTTC.

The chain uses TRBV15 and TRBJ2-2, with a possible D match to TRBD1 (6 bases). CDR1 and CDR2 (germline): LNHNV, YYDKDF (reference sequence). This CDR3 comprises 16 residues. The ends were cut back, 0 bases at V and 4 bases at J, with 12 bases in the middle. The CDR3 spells CATSRDTGLATGELFF. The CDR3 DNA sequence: TGTGCCACCAGCAGAGATACAGGGTTGGCCACCGGGGAGCTGTTTTTT.

CDR3 sequence: CASSSSITVRSGEQYF. CDR3 in DNA: TGTGCCAGCAGTTCATCAATTACAGTTCGGTCTGGTGAGCAGTACTTC. The gene calls are TRBV28 and TRBJ2-7; D gene uncertain. Germline CDR1 and CDR2: MDHEN and SYDVKM. The CDR3 runs to 16 residues. V was shortened by 4 bases and J by 7 bases, with 23 bases between the two germline ends.

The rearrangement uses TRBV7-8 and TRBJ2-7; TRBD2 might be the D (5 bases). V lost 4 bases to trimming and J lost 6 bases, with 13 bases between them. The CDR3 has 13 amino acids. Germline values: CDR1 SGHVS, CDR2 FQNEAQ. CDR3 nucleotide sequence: TGTGCCAGCAGCTCCCAGCTAGCTTTCGAGCAGTACTTC. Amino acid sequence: CASSSQLAFEQYF.

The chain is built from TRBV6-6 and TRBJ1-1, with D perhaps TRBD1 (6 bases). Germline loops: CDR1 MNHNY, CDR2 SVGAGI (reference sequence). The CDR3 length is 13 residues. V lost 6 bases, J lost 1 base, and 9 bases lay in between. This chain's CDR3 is CASRPGQNTEAFF. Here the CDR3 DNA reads TGTGCCAGCAGGCCGGGACAGAACACTGAAGCTTTCTTT.

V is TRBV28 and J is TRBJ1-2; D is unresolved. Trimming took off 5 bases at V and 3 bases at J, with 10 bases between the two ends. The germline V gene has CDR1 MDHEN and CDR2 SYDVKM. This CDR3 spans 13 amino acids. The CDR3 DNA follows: TGTGCCAGCAGTACCCCTCCGGACTATGGCTACACCTTC. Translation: CASSTPPDYGYTF.

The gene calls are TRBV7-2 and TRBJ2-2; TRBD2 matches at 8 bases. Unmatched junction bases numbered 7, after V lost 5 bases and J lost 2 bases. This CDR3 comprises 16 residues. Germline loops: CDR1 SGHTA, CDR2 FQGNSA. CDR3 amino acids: CASSLWAGGNTGELFF. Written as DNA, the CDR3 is TGTGCCAGCAGCCTATGGGCGGGGGGAAACACCGGGGAGCTGTTTTTT.

CDR3 sequence (DNA): TGTGCCGGGAGCGGGAGGGCTGAGGCAGATACGCAGTATTTT. The encoded protein is CAGSGRAEADTQYF. J is TRBJ2-3 and V is TRBV5-4, with 10 bases aligning to TRBD2. CDR3 length: 14 amino acids. CDR1 and CDR2 (germline): SGHNT, YYREEE (reference sequence). The V and J ends lost 10 bases and 4 bases, in that order; junction bases with no gene match: 9.

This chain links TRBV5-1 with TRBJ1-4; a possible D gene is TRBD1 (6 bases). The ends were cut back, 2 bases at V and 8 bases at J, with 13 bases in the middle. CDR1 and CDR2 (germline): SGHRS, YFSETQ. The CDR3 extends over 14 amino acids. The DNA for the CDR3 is TGCGCCAGCAGCTTAGGTGGGGACACGGAAAAACTGTTTTTT. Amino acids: CASSLGGDTEKLFF.

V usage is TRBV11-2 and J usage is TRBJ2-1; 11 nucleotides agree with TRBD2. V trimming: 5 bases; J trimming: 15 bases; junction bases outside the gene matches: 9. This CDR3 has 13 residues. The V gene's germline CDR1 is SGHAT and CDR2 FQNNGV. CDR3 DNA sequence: TGTGCCAGCAGCCTAGCGGGAGGTGGTCTGCCGTTCTTC. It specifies CASSLAGGGLPFF.

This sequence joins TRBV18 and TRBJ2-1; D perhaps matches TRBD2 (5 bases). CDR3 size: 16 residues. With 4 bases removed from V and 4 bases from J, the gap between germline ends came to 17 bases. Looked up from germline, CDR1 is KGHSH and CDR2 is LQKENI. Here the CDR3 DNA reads TGTGCCAGCTCACTCCATGTGGGCGGGCAATACAATGAGCAGTTCTTC. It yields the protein CASSLHVGGQYNEQFF.

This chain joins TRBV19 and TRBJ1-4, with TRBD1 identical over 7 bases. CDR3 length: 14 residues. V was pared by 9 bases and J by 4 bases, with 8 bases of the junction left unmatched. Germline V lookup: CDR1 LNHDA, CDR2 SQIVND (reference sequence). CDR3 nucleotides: TGTGCCAGGGTAGGGGGCCCATATAATGAAAAACTGTTTTTT. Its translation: CARVGGPYNEKLFF. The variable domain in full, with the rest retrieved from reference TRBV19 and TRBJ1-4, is DGGITQSPKYLFRKEGQNVTLSCEQNLNHDAMYWYRQDPGQGLRLIYYSQIVNDFQKGDIAEGYSVSREKKESFPLTVTSAQKNPTAFYLCARVGGPYNEKLFFGSGTQLSVL.

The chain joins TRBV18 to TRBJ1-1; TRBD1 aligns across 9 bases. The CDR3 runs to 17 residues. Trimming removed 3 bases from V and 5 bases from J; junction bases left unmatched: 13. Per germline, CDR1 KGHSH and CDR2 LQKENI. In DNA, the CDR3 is TGTGCCAGCTCACCCCAGGACAGGGGAGTAGTAAGGACTGAAGCTTTCTTT. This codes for CASSPQDRGVVRTEAFF. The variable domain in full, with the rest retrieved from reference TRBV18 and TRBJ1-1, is NAGVMQNPRHLVRRRGQEARLRCSPMKGHSHVYWYRQLPEEGLKFMVYLQKENIIDESGMPKERFSAEFPKEGPSILRIQQVVRGDSAAYFCASSPQDRGVVRTEAFFGQGTRLTVV.